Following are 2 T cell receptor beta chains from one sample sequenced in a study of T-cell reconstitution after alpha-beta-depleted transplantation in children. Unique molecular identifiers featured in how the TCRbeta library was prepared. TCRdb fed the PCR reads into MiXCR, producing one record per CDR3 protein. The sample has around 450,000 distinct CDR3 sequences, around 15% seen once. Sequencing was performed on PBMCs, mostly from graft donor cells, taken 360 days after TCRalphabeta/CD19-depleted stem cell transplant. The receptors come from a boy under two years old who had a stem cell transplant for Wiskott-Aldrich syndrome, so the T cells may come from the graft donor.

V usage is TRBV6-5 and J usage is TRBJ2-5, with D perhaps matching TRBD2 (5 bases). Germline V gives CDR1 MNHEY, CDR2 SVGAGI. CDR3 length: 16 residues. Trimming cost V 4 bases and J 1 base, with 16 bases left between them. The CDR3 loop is CASSSRAVTTQETQYF. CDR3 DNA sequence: TGTGCCAGCAGTTCTAGAGCGGTTACCACCCAAGAGACCCAGTACTTC.

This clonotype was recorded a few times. CDR3 sequence (DNA): TGTGCCAGCAGCGTAGGGGTGCAGTCAAGGGTTCAAGAGACCCAGTACTTC. Translation: CASSVGVQSRVQETQYF. This sequence joins TRBV9 and TRBJ2-5; D is unresolved. Trimming removed 0 bases at V and 2 bases at J, with 17 bases between. The CDR3 is 17 residues long. The germline V gene has CDR1 SGDLS and CDR2 YYNGEE.